This TCR beta chain comes out of a study of shared clonotypes between healthy human individuals. Study in general: Each donor's CD4 naive and CD4 memory cells filled three plates apiece, CD8 naive two, and CD8 memory one.

Sequencing was at deep level. Libraries were prepared by immunoSEQ multiplex PCR; TCRdb keeps only in-frame clonotypes and omits some of them. The repertoire holds about 1.5 million clones, with nearly 99% as singletons. This clone has only one observation. The CDR3 loop spans 17 amino acids. Germline V gene data show CDR1 as MGHRA and CDR2 as YSYEKL. V lost 3 bases and J lost 4; bases outside the gene matches: 14. The J gene is TRBJ1-2, the V gene TRBV4-1; the match to TRBD1 covers 7 bases. Input material: naive CD4+ T cells sorted from blood. As for subset: CD45RA+ positively selected. The clonotype was recovered from a man younger than 40 in good health. The CDR3 region is CASSHPARQGEGYGYTF. CDR3 in DNA: TGCGCCAGCAGCCACCCGGCCCGGCAGGGGGAAGGCTATGGCTACACCTTC.